A selection of T cell receptor beta chains follows, all from one sample in a study of Graves' ophthalmopathy and Graves' hyperthyroidism. TCRdb reanalysed the multiplex PCR reads using MiXCR and keeps one entry per CDR3 protein. The sample consists of hundreds of thousands of distinct CDR3 sequences, approximately 39% of them appearing once. The sequenced sample consisted of peripheral blood. The receptor source for this set is an adult man with Graves' ophthalmopathy. Both conserved end residues are part of each CDR3. The D gene is left open where the match is weak. Rows may omit the clone size; those that give it use once, few, many or a size class.

V	length	D	size	J	CDR3	DNA
TRBV10-3	15	TRBD1	.	TRBJ2-7	CASSEGAGLSYEQYF	TGTGCCAGCAGTGAGGGGGCAGGCCTATCCTACGAGCAGTACTTC
TRBV7-3	15	.	many	TRBJ2-5	CASSPGRGGAETQYF	TGTGCCAGCAGCCCGGGGCGGGGCGGGGCGGAGACCCAGTACTTC
TRBV6-6	14	TRBD2	many	TRBJ2-5	CASSYRASGETQYF	TGTGCCAGCAGTTACCGAGCTAGCGGGGAGACCCAGTACTTC
TRBV29-1	13	.	many	TRBJ1-1	CSARGGENTEAFF	TGCAGCGCCAGGGGCGGGGAAAACACTGAAGCTTTCTTT
TRBV7-9	15	.	.	TRBJ1-5	CASSLMGDTYQPQHF	TGTGCCAGCAGCTTAATGGGGGACACCTATCAGCCCCAGCATTTT
TRBV29-1	13	TRBD2	many	TRBJ2-5	CSVVRTSVETQYF	TGCAGCGTTGTAAGAACTAGCGTAGAGACCCAGTACTTC
TRBV6-5	14	.	many	TRBJ1-4	CASRPQQGLEKLFF	TGTGCCAGCAGGCCGCAACAGGGATTGGAAAAACTGTTTTTT
TRBV4-2	14	.	once	TRBJ2-7	CASSHPSVPYEQYF	TGTGCCAGCAGCCATCCTAGCGTCCCCTACGAGCAGTACTTC
TRBV7-2	14	TRBD1	.	TRBJ1-2	CASSLGQGPGGYTF	TGTGCCAGCAGCTTGGGACAGGGGCCCGGGGGCTACACCTTC
TRBV11-2	15	.	.	TRBJ2-5	CASSFQGIPQETQYF	TGTGCCAGCAGCTTCCAGGGAATCCCTCAAGAGACCCAGTACTTC
TRBV12-3/TRBV12-4	14	TRBD2	few	TRBJ2-7	CASSHRGGRYEQYF	TGTGCCAGCAGTCACCGGGGGGGCCGCTACGAGCAGTACTTC
TRBV7-3	13	TRBD1	.	TRBJ2-7	CAWSGDRGDEQYF	TGTGCCTGGAGTGGGGACAGGGGAGACGAGCAGTACTTC
TRBV12-3/TRBV12-4	14	.	few	TRBJ1-5	CASSLGGKVQPQHF	TGTGCCAGCAGTTTAGGAGGGAAGGTTCAGCCCCAGCATTTT
TRBV25-1	20	.	.	TRBJ1-1	CASSEYFLDSPGTVNTEAFF	TGTGCCAGCAGTGAATATTTTCTTGACTCACCGGGGACGGTGAACACTGAAGCTTTCTTT
TRBV29-1	12	TRBD1	.	TRBJ1-2	CSLLTGSGGYTF	TGCAGCTTGTTGACAGGGTCGGGTGGCTACACCTTC
TRBV7-2	15	TRBD1	many	TRBJ2-7	CASSLAGTGVYEQYF	TGTGCCAGCAGCTTAGCAGGGACAGGGGTTTACGAGCAGTACTTC
TRBV10-1	17	.	.	TRBJ2-7	CASSLVRSGAVSYEQYF	TGTGCCAGCAGTTTAGTGAGATCAGGGGCCGTCTCCTACGAGCAGTACTTC
TRBV29-1	13	TRBD1	.	TRBJ2-6	CSVGGQRANVLTF	TGCAGCGTTGGGGGACAGAGGGCCAACGTCCTGACTTTC
TRBV10-3	15	.	.	TRBJ1-5	CASSYSGTSNQPQHF	TGTGCCAGCAGTTATTCAGGGACTAGCAATCAGCCCCAGCATTTT
TRBV19	15	TRBD1	.	TRBJ1-5	CASSNRDRDRQPQHF	TGTGCCAGTAGTAACCGGGACAGGGACAGGCAGCCCCAGCATTTT
TRBV12-3/TRBV12-4	13	.	few	TRBJ1-1	CASSSRNGRGAFF	TGTGCCAGCAGTTCCCGCAACGGGCGCGGAGCTTTCTTT
TRBV28	15	TRBD2	.	TRBJ2-7	CASRHAGGLGNEQYF	TGTGCCAGCAGGCACGCGGGAGGGTTAGGAAACGAGCAGTACTTC
TRBV11-1	15	TRBD1	many	TRBJ1-6	CASSSGQGDNSPLHF	TGTGCCAGCAGCTCGGGACAGGGGGATAATTCACCCCTCCACTTT
TRBV7-2	16	TRBD1	many	TRBJ1-5	CASSPGQGVSNQPQHF	TGTGCCAGCAGCCCGGGACAGGGGGTTAGCAATCAGCCCCAGCATTTT
TRBV29-1	14	.	.	TRBJ1-2	CSVGMIREGFAYTF	TGCAGCGTTGGTATGATCCGGGAGGGTTTTGCGTACACCTTC
TRBV7-9	16	TRBD1	.	TRBJ1-5	CASSLGTGENNQPQHF	TGTGCCAGCAGTTTGGGGACAGGGGAAAACAATCAGCCCCAGCATTTT
TRBV15	11	.	.	TRBJ1-1	CATSREGGAFF	TGTGCCACCAGCAGAGAAGGGGGAGCTTTCTTT
TRBV10-3	12	.	many	TRBJ2-7	CAISDLGVEQYF	TGTGCCATCAGTGATCTAGGGGTAGAGCAGTACTTC
TRBV29-1	11	.	.	TRBJ1-1	CGAPVDTEAFF	TGCGGCGCCCCGGTTGACACTGAAGCCTTCTTT
TRBV7-8	13	TRBD1	.	TRBJ1-5	CASSLSTGVAQHF	TGTGCCAGCAGCTTATCGACAGGGGTGGCCCAGCATTTT
TRBV6-1	13	.	.	TRBJ1-5	CASSYFGGRPRHF	TGTGCCAGCAGTTACTTCGGGGGACGGCCCCGGCATTTT
TRBV24-1	11	.	.	TRBJ2-1	CATGVHNEQFF	TGTGCCACCGGAGTCCACAATGAGCAGTTCTTC
TRBV10-3	12	.	many	TRBJ1-3	CAISASGNTIYF	TGTGCCATCAGTGCGTCTGGAAACACCATATATTTT
TRBV29-1	14	TRBD2	.	TRBJ2-5	CSVAGSGGNQPQYF	TGCAGCGTTGCGGGTTCGGGAGGCAATCAGCCCCAGTACTTC
TRBV7-9	13	.	many	TRBJ1-4	CASSPDVNEKLFF	TGTGCCAGCAGCCCCGACGTTAATGAAAAACTGTTTTTT
TRBV10-3	13	.	many	TRBJ2-7	CAISEALRYEQYF	TGTGCCATCAGTGAGGCCCTCCGCTACGAGCAGTACTTC
TRBV9	16	TRBD1	.	TRBJ2-5	CASSPPATGGGETQYF	TGTGCCAGCTCACCACCCGCGACAGGGGGCGGTGAGACCCAGTACTTC
TRBV12-3/TRBV12-4	13	.	many	TRBJ1-2	CASSLISLYGYTF	TGTGCCAGCAGTTTAATTAGCCTCTATGGCTACACCTTC
TRBV19	15	TRBD1	.	TRBJ1-5	CASSIGTGPNQPQHF	TGTGCCAGTAGTATCGGGACAGGGCCGAATCAGCCCCAGCATTTT
TRBV25-1	12	TRBD1	once	TRBJ1-6	CASSRGTGPLHF	TGTGCCAGCAGTCGGGGGACAGGGCCCCTCCACTTT
TRBV10-3	16	.	.	TRBJ2-5	CASSASLDRRGETQYF	TGTGCCAGCAGCGCTTCTCTGGACAGAAGGGGGGAGACCCAGTACTTC
TRBV5-1	18	.	.	TRBJ2-6	CASGLPLGQLPGANVLTF	TGCGCCAGCGGCTTGCCTCTCGGACAGCTGCCTGGGGCCAACGTCCTGACTTTC
TRBV7-9	16	TRBD1	many	TRBJ1-3	CASSFSTGVSGNTIYF	TGTGCCAGCAGCTTTTCCACAGGGGTCTCTGGAAACACCATATATTTT
TRBV29-1	13	TRBD1	many	TRBJ2-7	CSTQGTGWYEQYF	TGCAGCACGCAAGGGACAGGGTGGTACGAGCAGTACTTC
TRBV2	13	.	.	TRBJ1-1	CASSDRRQTEAFF	TGTGCCAGCAGTGATCGCAGGCAAACTGAAGCTTTCTTT
TRBV12-3/TRBV12-4	14	.	many	TRBJ2-5	CASSLAGHPTTQYF	TGTGCCAGCAGTTTAGCGGGACACCCGACGACCCAGTACTTC
TRBV7-2	19	.	.	TRBJ1-5	CTSRVVGGTYAGDNQPQHF	TGTACCAGCAGAGTAGTGGGAGGGACCTACGCCGGGGACAATCAGCCCCAGCATTTT
TRBV25-1	14	TRBD2	.	TRBJ2-5	CASSEWAGDETQYF	TGTGCCAGCAGTGAATGGGCGGGAGACGAGACCCAGTACTTC
TRBV7-9	16	TRBD2	.	TRBJ2-1	CASSSSGRGSYNEQFF	TGTGCCAGCAGCTCGAGCGGGAGGGGCTCCTACAATGAGCAGTTCTTC
TRBV2	14	.	.	TRBJ2-7	CASSDISGAYEQYF	TGTGCCAGCAGTGATATCAGCGGCGCCTACGAGCAGTACTTC
TRBV10-3	15	TRBD2	.	TRBJ2-2	CAISSTSGVTGELFF	TGTGCCATCAGCTCAACTAGCGGGGTAACCGGGGAGCTGTTTTTT
TRBV9	15	.	.	TRBJ1-4	CASSPPRRSGEKLFF	TGTGCCAGCAGCCCCCCCCGTAGGAGCGGGGAAAAACTGTTTTTT
TRBV5-1	13	TRBD1	many	TRBJ1-5	CASSWDREQPQHF	TGCGCCAGCAGTTGGGACAGGGAACAACCCCAGCATTTT
TRBV5-6	13	.	many	TRBJ2-5	CASSVTSVETQYF	TGTGCCAGCAGCGTGACTAGTGTGGAGACCCAGTACTTC
TRBV6-1	14	TRBD1	.	TRBJ2-1	CASGGQGDYNEQFF	TGTGCCAGCGGAGGACAGGGGGACTACAATGAGCAGTTCTTC